The sample holds a few counts of the clone carrying this T cell receptor beta chain. With a J-beta primer mix and a sample-barcoded 5' primer, a second PCR ran 7 to 11 cycles. The template-switch adaptor, which had 12 random nucleotides, put a tag on each cDNA molecule. TCRdb itself ran the 5' RACE reads through MiXCR, one entry per CDR3 protein. Of some 1 million distinct CDR3 sequences listed, 35% to 55% are singletons. This sample was taken from a study of blood T cells in healthy people across ages. The sample consisted of blood. The TCR originated in a woman in her fifties or sixties in good health.

CDR3 region: CAISGGLAGESYEQYF. The CDR3 region has the DNA TGTGCCATCAGTGGTGGACTAGCGGGAGAGTCCTACGAGCAGTACTTC. The V and J genes are TRBV10-3 and TRBJ2-7; 13 bases are a match to TRBD2. After removal of 4 bases from V and 1 base from J, the junction contained 4 bases not matched to a gene. The CDR3 length is 16 residues. Germline V lookup: CDR1 ENHRY, CDR2 SYGVKD.